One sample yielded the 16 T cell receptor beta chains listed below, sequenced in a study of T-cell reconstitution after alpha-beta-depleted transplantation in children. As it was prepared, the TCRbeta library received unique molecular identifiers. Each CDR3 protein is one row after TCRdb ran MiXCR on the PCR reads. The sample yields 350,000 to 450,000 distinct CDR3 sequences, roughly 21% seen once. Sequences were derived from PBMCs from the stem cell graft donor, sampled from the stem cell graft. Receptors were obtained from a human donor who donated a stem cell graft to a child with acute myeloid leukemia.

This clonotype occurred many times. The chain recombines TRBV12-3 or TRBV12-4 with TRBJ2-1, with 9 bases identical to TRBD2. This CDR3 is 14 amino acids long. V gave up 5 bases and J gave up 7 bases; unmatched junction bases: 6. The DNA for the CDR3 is TGTGCCAGCAGTCTTAGCGGGGGAGGGAATGAGCAGTTCTTC. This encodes CASSLSGGGNEQFF.

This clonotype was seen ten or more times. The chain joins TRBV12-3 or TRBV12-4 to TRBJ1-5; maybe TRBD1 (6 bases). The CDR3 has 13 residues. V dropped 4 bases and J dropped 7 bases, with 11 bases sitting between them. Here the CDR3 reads CASSSGTWQPQHF. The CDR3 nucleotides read TGTGCCAGCAGTTCCGGGACATGGCAGCCCCAGCATTTT.

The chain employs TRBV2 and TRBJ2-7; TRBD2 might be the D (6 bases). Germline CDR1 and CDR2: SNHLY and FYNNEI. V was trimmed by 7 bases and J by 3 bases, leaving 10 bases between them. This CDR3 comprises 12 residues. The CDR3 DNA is TGTGCCAGCAAAGCGGGTGGCTACGAGCAGTACTTC. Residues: CASKAGGYEQYF.

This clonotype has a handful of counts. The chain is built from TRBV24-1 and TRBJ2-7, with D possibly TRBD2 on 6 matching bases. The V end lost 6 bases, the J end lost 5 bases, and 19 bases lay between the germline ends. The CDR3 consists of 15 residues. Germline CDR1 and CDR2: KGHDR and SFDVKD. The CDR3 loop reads CATSYSGATGDEQYF. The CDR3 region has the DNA TGTGCCACCAGTTACAGTGGGGCCACGGGGGACGAGCAGTACTTC.

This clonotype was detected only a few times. The CDR3, as DNA: TGCAGCGTTGAGTCCAGATGGAACACCGGGGAGCTGTTTTTT. It translates to CSVESRWNTGELFF. V gene TRBV29-1 combines with J gene TRBJ2-2; D is undetermined. The germline CDR1 and CDR2 sequences are SQVTM and ANQGSEA. V shed 3 bases and J shed 1 base, with 9 bases lying between them. The CDR3 runs 14 residues.

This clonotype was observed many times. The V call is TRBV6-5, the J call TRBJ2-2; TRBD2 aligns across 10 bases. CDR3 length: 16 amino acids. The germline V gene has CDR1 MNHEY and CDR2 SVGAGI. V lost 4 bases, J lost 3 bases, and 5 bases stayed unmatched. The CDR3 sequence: CASSSYGLADTGELFF. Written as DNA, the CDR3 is TGTGCCAGCAGTTCCTACGGACTAGCGGACACCGGGGAGCTGTTTTTT.

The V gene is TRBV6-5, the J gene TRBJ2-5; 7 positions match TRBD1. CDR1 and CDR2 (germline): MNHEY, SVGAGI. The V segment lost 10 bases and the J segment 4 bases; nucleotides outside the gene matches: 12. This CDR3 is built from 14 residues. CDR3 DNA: TGTGCCACCACTTTTCAGACAGGGAGAGAGACCCAGTACTTC. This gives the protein CATTFQTGRETQYF.

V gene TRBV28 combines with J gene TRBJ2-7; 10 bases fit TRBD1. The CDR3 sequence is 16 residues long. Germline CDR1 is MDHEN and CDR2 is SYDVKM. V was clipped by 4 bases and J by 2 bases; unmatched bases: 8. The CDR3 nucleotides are TGTGCCAGCAGTTCCCCCGGGACAGGGGATACCTACGAGCAGTACTTC. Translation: CASSSPGTGDTYEQYF.

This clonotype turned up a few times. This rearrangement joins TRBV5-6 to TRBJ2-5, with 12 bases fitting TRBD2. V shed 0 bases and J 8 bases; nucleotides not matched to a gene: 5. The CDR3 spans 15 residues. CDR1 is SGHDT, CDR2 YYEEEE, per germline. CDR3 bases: TGTGCCAGCAGCTTGGATCTAGCGGGAGGGCGAACCCAGTACTTC. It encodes CASSLDLAGGRTQYF.

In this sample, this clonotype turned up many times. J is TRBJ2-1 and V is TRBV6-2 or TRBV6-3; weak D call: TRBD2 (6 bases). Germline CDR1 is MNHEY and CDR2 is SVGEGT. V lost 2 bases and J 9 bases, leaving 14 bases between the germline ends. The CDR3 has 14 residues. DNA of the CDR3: TGTGCCAGCAGTTACAGTAGCGAGGAGGGTGAGCAGTTCTTC. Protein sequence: CASSYSSEEGEQFF.

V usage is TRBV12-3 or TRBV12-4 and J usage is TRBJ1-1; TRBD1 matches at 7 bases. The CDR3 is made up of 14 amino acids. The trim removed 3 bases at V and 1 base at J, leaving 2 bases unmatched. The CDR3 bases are TGTGCCAGCAGTTTCGACAGGGAGAACACTGAAGCTTTCTTT. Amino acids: CASSFDRENTEAFF.

The CDR3 loop reads CSATFSYNEQFF. The CDR3, as DNA: TGCAGTGCTACCTTTTCCTACAATGAGCAGTTCTTC. V and J are TRBV20-1 and TRBJ2-1, with D unresolved. CDR1 DFQATT and CDR2 SNEGSKA come from the germline V gene (reference sequence). The CDR3 covers 12 residues. V was trimmed by 4 bases and J by 1 base, leaving 5 bases between them.

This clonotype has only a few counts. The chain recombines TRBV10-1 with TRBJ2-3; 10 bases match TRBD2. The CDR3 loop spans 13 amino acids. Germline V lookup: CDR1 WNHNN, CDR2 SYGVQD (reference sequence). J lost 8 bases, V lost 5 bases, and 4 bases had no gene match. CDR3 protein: CASSSGRVGTQYF. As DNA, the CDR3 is TGCGCCAGCAGTAGCGGGAGGGTAGGTACGCAGTATTTT.

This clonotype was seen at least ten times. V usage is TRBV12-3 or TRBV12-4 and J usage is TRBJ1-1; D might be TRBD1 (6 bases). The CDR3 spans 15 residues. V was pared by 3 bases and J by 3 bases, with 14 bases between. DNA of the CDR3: TGTGCCAGCAGTTTGGTACAGGGTTCGGACACTGAAGCTTTCTTT. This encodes CASSLVQGSDTEAFF.

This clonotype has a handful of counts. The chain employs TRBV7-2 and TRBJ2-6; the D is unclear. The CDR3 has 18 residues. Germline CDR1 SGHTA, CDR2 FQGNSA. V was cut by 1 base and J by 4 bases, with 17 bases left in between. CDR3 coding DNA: TGTGCCAGCAGCTTAGTGCGGTTTGTGGGAAACGGGGCCAACGTCCTGACTTTC. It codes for CASSLVRFVGNGANVLTF.

CDR3 coding DNA: TGTGCCAGCCGGGGAGTTAGCTCCTACGAGCAGTACTTC. This gives the protein CASRGVSSYEQYF. The chain carries TRBV6-2 or TRBV6-3 and TRBJ2-7; D is perhaps TRBD2 (5 bases). V was cut by 8 bases and J by 0 bases, with 11 bases left in between. Germline CDR1 MNHEY, CDR2 SVGEGT. CDR3 length: 13 amino acids.